The source of this T cell receptor beta chain is a study of early T cells in non-severe SARS-CoV-2 infection (dated by TCRdb to about 2021). Describing the broader study: Because TCR sequencing relied on bulk RNA taken from unsorted whole blood, pairing of alpha and beta chains was not possible. Findings and caveats that apply to the study as a whole: VDJdb matching was skewed toward anti-spike CD8 responses and likely underestimated virus-specific expansions by missing private and CD4 specificities.

This was a case-control study nested in a cohort of healthcare workers in London, UK, who had nasopharyngeal swab PCR tests and blood samples taken every week. Between 23 and 31 March 2020, the week of the UK lockdown, healthcare workers were enrolled and then followed up weekly for as long as 16 weeks. Germline trimming: 5 bases from V, 8 bases from J; junction bases outside gene matches: 8. Based on the germline V gene (reference sequence), the CDR1 and CDR2 sequences are DFQATT and SNEGSKA. Its CDR3 holds 12 amino acids, cysteine through phenylalanine. CDR3 DNA only is kept here, 36 bases in frame from base 1. Libraries were prepared through 5' RACE. TCRdb names NextSeq 500 as the instrument used. To correct for sequencing error and PCR bias, the TCR library protocol tagged individual cDNA molecules with unique molecular identifiers. Both TCR alpha and beta chains were sequenced, and tight co-correlation was observed between alpha and beta sequence abundances in each sample. As for how the authors treated the data: V gene, J gene and CDR3 annotation of TCR sequences was performed with Decombinator V4. Expanded TCRs were defined as changing significantly between any two time points under a Poisson model with p below 0.0001. Abundances of TCRs were expressed as counts per million after normalisation to the total number of TCRs sequenced in each sample. TRAV1-2 paired with TRAJ12, TRAJ20 or TRAJ33 defined MAIT TCRs, while TRAV10 paired with TRAJ18 defined iNKT TCRs. VDJdb, accessed 1 November 2021, was searched for CMV, EBV and SARS-CoV-2 annotated TCRs, with TCRs annotated for multiple antigens excluded. TCRdb trimmed the raw reads at Q25, called clones with MiXCR and kept productive beta chains. Entries are consolidated by CDR3 protein sequence, retaining the most common genes and DNA. TCRdb assigned the V and J calls; the authors' analysis was not used. The sample table contains about 27,000 distinct CDR3 sequences; only one count was recorded for over 3.5% of them. The ten top clones hold 4.4% of the sample.

Concerning this clonotype: Which antigen it targets is not known. No base quality information exists; no much larger clone differs at one position.

In this chain, TRBV20-1 is recombined with TRBJ1-2, with TRBD1 identical over 7 junction bases. This clonotype originated in an adult who was a healthcare worker with PCR-confirmed SARS-CoV-2 infection or an uninfected control (not recorded which). The source material was whole blood. Here the CDR3 is given as CSAERQGGGYTF. The sequenced DNA is TGCAGTGCTGAGAGACAGGGAGGAGGCTACACCTTC.